The entry below describes one TCR beta chain. The data were taken from a study of blood T cells in healthy people across ages. For the second PCR, which ran for 7 to 11 cycles, a sample-barcoded 5' primer and a J-beta primer mix were used. Each CDR3 protein is one row after TCRdb ran MiXCR on the 5' RACE reads. The data hold about 800,000 distinct CDR3 sequences, with 20% to 25% observed a single time. The CDR3 runs to 15 residues. Germline CDR1 reads SGHTA; CDR2 reads FQGNSA. These data also featured in a second study, about T cells of mothers and their children. That source notes: Regardless of relatedness, pairs show thymic selection shaping TCR recombination output in a similar manner.

The source material was blood. The TCR originated in a boy aged 5-17 years in good health. This chain connects TRBV7-2 to TRBJ2-5; unclear D gene. The end of the DNA is better explained by TRBJ2-7, so the J call may be wrong. In nucleotides, the CDR3 is TGTGCCAGCAGCTCGCCCGGGCCGCGATTCGACGAGCAGTACTTC. This codes for CASSSPGPRFDEQYF.